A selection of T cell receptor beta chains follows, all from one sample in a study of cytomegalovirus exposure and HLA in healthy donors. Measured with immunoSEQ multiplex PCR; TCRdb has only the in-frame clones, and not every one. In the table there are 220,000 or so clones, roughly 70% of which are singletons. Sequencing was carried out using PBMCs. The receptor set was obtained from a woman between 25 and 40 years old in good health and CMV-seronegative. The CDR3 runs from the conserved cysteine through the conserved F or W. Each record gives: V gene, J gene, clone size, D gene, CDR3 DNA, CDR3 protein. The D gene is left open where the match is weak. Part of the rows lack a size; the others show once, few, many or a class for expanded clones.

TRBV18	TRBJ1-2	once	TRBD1	TGTGCCAGCTCAGAAGTGACCCGGGACAGGGATTATGTAGGCTATGGCTACACCTTC	CASSEVTRDRDYVGYGYTF
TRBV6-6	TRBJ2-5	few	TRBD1	TGTGCCAGCAGTTACTCTTGGACAGGGAAGGAGACCCAGTACTTC	CASSYSWTGKETQYF
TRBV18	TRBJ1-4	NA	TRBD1	TGTGCCAGCTCGCCGGACAGGGGTGACCAGGATGAAAAACTGTTTTTT	CASSPDRGDQDEKLFF
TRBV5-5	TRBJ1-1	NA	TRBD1	TGTGCCAGCAGTTACGGGACAGGGTGGCTGAACACTGAAGCTTTCTTT	CASSYGTGWLNTEAFF
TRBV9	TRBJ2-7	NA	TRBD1	TGTGCCAGCAGCGATGGGGACAGGGGAGCCGAGCAGTACTTC	CASSDGDRGAEQYF
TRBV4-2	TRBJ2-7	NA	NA	TGTGCCAGCAGCCAAGGACTGGTCTCGGGAGAGCAGTACTTC	CASSQGLVSGEQYF
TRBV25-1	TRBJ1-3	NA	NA	TGTGCCAGCAGTGAATACGGACAGGGAAACACCATATATTTT	CASSEYGQGNTIYF
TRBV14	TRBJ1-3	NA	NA	TGTGCCAGCAGCCAATCACGGGGTGTCTACTCTGGAAACACCATATATTTT	CASSQSRGVYSGNTIYF
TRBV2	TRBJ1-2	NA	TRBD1	TGTGCCAGCAGTGGGACAGGAACTTTTAGCTATGGCTACACCTTC	CASSGTGTFSYGYTF
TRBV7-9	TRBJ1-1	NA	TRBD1	TGTGCCAGCAGCCCCCCGGACAGGTTGAACACTGAAGCTTTCTTT	CASSPPDRLNTEAFF
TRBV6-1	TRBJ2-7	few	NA	TGTGCCAGCAGTGAACTGGCGGGAAGTATCCACGAGCAGTACTTC	CASSELAGSIHEQYF
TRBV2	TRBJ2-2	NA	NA	TGTGCCAGCAATTACGGGACAACTAACACCGGGGAGCTGTTTTTT	CASNYGTTNTGELFF
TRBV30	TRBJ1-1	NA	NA	TGTGCCTGGAGTGAAGGTAGACTATCTAACACTGAAGCTTTCTTT	CAWSEGRLSNTEAFF
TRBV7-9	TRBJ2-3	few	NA	TGTGCCAGCAGCAGTAGCGGAGATACGCAGTATTTT	CASSSSGDTQYF
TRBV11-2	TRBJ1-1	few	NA	TGTGCCAGCAGCTTAGATGAGAGCACTGAAGCTTTCTTT	CASSLDESTEAFF
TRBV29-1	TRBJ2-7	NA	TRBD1	TGCAGCGCCAGGGACAGCAGCTACGAGCAGTACTTC	CSARDSSYEQYF
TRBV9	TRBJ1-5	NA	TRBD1	TGTGCCAGCAGCACACACGAGACAGGGGGTCAGCCCCAGCATTTT	CASSTHETGGQPQHF
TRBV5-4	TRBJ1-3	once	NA	TGTGCCAGCAGCTTGTGGGAGGCAGCAGGAAACACCATATATTTT	CASSLWEAAGNTIYF
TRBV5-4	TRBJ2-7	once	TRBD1	TGTGCCAGCAGCTTAGGACAGGGCTTGGGGTACGAGCAGTACTTC	CASSLGQGLGYEQYF
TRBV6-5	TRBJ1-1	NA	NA	TGTGCCAGCAAAAGGGCGGCAGGGAGGGCTGAAGCTTTCTTT	CASKRAAGRAEAFF
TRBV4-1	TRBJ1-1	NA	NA	TGCGCCAGCAGCCAGGCCTACGGGAAAACTGAAGCTTTCTTT	CASSQAYGKTEAFF
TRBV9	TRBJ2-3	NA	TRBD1	TGTGCCAGCAGCGTAGGGGACAGTAGCACAGATACGCAGTATTTT	CASSVGDSSTDTQYF
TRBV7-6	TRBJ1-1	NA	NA	TGTGCCAGCAGCTTTCAGTCCGGGGTAAACACTGAAGCTTTCTTT	CASSFQSGVNTEAFF
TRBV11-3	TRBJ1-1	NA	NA	TGTGCCAGCAGCTTAGATAACTCGAACACTGAAGCTTTCTTT	CASSLDNSNTEAFF
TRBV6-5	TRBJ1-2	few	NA	TGTGCCAGCAGTCGTCCGGGCGGGAACTATGGCTACACCTTC	CASSRPGGNYGYTF
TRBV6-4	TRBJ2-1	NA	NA	TGTGCCAGCAGTGACGGTGGGGCAGTAAACAATGAGCAGTTCTTC	CASSDGGAVNNEQFF
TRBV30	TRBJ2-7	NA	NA	TGTGCCTGGACGGCAGGGCACTACGAGCAGTACTTC	CAWTAGHYEQYF
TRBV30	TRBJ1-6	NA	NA	TGTGCCTGGAGTGTAGCGGAAGGGCGATTTTTGGATTCCCCCCTCCACTTT	CAWSVAEGRFLDSPLHF
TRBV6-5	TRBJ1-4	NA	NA	TGTGCCAGCAGTTCATTTGTAGGGGCAACTAATGAAAAACTGTTTTTT	CASSSFVGATNEKLFF
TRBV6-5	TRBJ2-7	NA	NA	TGTGCCAGCAGAGGTGACAGTCAAATTCGCGAGCAGTACTTC	CASRGDSQIREQYF
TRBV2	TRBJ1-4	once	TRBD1	TGTGCCAGCAGTGCACAACAGGGGATCAATGAAAAACTGTTTTTT	CASSAQQGINEKLFF
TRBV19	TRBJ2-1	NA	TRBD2	TGTGCCAGTAGTATAAGCGGGAGTTTCAATGAGCAGTTCTTC	CASSISGSFNEQFF
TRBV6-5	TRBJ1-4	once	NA	TGTGCCAGCAGTTTTTCGGCAACTAATGAAAAACTGTTTTTT	CASSFSATNEKLFF
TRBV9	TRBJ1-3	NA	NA	TGTGCCAGCAGCGTAGGGCCGGGGGGTTACTCTGGAAACACCATATATTTT	CASSVGPGGYSGNTIYF
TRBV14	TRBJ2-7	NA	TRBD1	TGTGCCAGCAGTCAGACCGGGACAGGGGGCCTGTACTTC	CASSQTGTGGLYF
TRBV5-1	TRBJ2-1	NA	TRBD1	TGCGCCAGCAGCTTGGCCCCTCTGACAGGGGATGAGCAGTTCTTC	CASSLAPLTGDEQFF
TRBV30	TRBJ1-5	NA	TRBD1	TGTGCCTGGAGTAGGGGACAGGGCGGCCAGCCCCAGCATTTT	CAWSRGQGGQPQHF
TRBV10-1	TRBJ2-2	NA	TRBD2	TGCGCCAGCAGTTCTAGCGGGGAGAGCGGGGAGCTGTTTTTT	CASSSSGESGELFF
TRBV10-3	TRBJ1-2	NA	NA	TGTGCCATCAGTGAGGACAGGACCGCTTTTGACTACACCTTC	CAISEDRTAFDYTF
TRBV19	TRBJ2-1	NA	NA	TGTGCCAGTAGTTTTCAGCGGACCTACAATGAGCAGTTCTTC	CASSFQRTYNEQFF
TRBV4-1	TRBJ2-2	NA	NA	TGCGCCAGCAGCCAACTTACGAACACCGGGGAGCTGTTTTTT	CASSQLTNTGELFF
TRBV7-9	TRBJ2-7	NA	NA	TGTACCAGCAGCTTAGATGGAGCCCGGCAGTACTTC	CTSSLDGARQYF
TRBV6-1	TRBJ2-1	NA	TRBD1	TGTGCCAGCAGTGAAGAGCCCGGGACAGGGGACCTTGAGCAGTTCTTC	CASSEEPGTGDLEQFF
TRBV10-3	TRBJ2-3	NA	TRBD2	TGTGCCATCAGTGAAGGACCCCAGGGGCTAGCGGGAGGCACAGATACGCAGTATTTT	CAISEGPQGLAGGTDTQYF
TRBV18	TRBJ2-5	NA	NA	TGTGCCAGCTCACCGGGGAGACAAGAGACCCAGTACTTC	CASSPGRQETQYF
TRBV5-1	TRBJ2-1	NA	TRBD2	TGCGCCAGCAGCTTGGCGACTAGCGGGGACAAGGAGCAGTTCTTC	CASSLATSGDKEQFF
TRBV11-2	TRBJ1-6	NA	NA	TGTGCCAGCAGCGCAGGCAGAAATTCACCCCTCCACTTT	CASSAGRNSPLHF
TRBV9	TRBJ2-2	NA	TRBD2	TGTGCCAGCAGCGTAAGCGGGGGTTCGGGCGGGGAGCTGTTTTTT	CASSVSGGSGGELFF
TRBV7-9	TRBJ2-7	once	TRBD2	TGTGCCAGCAGCACACCGGGACTAGCGGGAGGCGAGCAGTACTTC	CASSTPGLAGGEQYF
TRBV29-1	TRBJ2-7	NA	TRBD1	TGCAGCGTTGGGGGCCAGGGGGCTTACGAGCAGTACTTC	CSVGGQGAYEQYF
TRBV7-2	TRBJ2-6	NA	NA	TGTGCCAGCAGCTTAGGGCAGGGCCCTGGGGGGGCCAACGTCCTGACTTTC	CASSLGQGPGGANVLTF
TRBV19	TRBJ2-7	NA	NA	TGTGCCAGTAGTATCGGGCCTGCAGGGATGGGGGAGCAGTACTTC	CASSIGPAGMGEQYF
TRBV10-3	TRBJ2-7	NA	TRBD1	TGTGCCATCAGTGAGTCGAGACAGGGAGTCGAGCAGTACTTC	CAISESRQGVEQYF
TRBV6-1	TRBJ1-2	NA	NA	TGTGCCAGCAGTGAAATGGGTACAGGGATCGCAAGAGGCTACACCTTC	CASSEMGTGIARGYTF